This entry lists 3 T cell receptor beta chains sequenced from one sample in a study of technical replicates of blood from a few donors. Generated by immunoSEQ multiplex PCR, the TCRdb table keeps only in-frame clones and is missing some. The table includes tens of thousands of clones, over 85% detected once. The sequencing sample was made of PBMCs. All receptors come from a human donor in good health. Some clones in this sample may be carry-over from other donors' samples.

The chain links TRBV18 to TRBJ1-2, with a tentative D call TRBD1 (6 bases). The length of the CDR3 is 13 residues. The germline V and J ends were trimmed by 6 bases and 5 bases, with 13 bases remaining between them. Germline V gives CDR1 KGHSH, CDR2 LQKENI. The CDR3 DNA follows: TGTGCCAGCTCTCAGCGGGGGGCTTATGGCTACACCTTC. Encoded protein: CASSQRGAYGYTF.

The gene calls are TRBV4-2 and TRBJ1-6; D remains unclear. The CDR3 covers 13 residues. V was trimmed by 4 bases and J by 7 bases, leaving 8 bases between them. Germline CDR1 LGHNA, CDR2 YNFKEQ. CDR3 in DNA: TGTGCCAGCAGCCCCGGGAACAATTCACCCCTCCACTTT. It translates to CASSPGNNSPLHF.

The gene calls are TRBV10-2 and TRBJ1-5, with D possibly matching TRBD1 (6 bases). V shed 0 bases and J shed 11 bases, with 23 bases lying between them. The CDR3 contains 17 residues. Germline V gene data show CDR1 as WSHSY and CDR2 as SAAADI. CDR3: CASSESIFRVPSGAQHF. The CDR3 DNA is TGCGCCAGCAGTGAGTCGATATTCAGGGTCCCCTCAGGGGCCCAGCATTTT.